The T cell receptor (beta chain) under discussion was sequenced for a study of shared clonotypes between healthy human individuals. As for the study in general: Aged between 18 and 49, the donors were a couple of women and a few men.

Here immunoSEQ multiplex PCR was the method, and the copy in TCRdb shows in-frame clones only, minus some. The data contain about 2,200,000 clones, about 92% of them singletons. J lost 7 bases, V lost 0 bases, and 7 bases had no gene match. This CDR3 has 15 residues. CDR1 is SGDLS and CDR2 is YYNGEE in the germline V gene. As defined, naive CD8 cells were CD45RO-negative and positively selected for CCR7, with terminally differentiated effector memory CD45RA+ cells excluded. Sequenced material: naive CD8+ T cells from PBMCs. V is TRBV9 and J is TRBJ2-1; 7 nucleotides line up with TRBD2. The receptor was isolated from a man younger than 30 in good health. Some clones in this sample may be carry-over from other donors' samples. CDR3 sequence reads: CASSVDSGDLNEQFF. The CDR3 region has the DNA TGTGCCAGCAGCGTAGACAGCGGGGATTTGAATGAGCAGTTCTTC.